These 22 T cell receptor beta chains were sequenced from one sample in a study of graft-versus-host responses after intestinal transplantation. The data were produced by immunoSEQ multiplex PCR, yet TCRdb's version contains in-frame clones alone and is incomplete. Of tens of thousands of clones in the sample, less than 95% were seen once. Sequences were derived from PBMCs, sampled 330 to 350 days after intestinal transplant. The receptors come from a human patient who received an intestinal transplant, so some T cells may come from the graft donor.

The V call is TRBV29-1, the J call TRBJ2-7; 8 nucleotides line up with TRBD2. Germline V lookup: CDR1 SQVTM, CDR2 ANQGSEA. The V and J ends lost 4 bases and 2 bases, in that order; junction bases with no gene match: 13. This CDR3 contains 16 residues. The CDR3 region has the DNA TGCAGCGTTGTTAAACGGGGGGGGGTCCCCCCCTACGAGCAGTACTTC. It yields the protein CSVVKRGGVPPYEQYF.

This rearrangement joins TRBV11-2 to TRBJ2-5; possible D gene TRBD1, 5 bases. CDR3 size: 12 residues. Germline CDR1 SGHAT, CDR2 FQNNGV. V was trimmed by 2 bases and J by 12 bases, leaving 13 bases between them. CDR3 sequence reads: CASSLKSDTEYF. In DNA form, the CDR3 reads TGTGCCAGCAGCTTAAAGTCGGACACCGAGTACTTC.

This clone is a singleton in its sample. V usage is TRBV6-6 and J usage is TRBJ2-3; no reliable D call. The germline CDR1 and CDR2 sequences are MNHNY and SVGAGI (reference sequence). V was pared by 7 bases and J by 6 bases, with 8 bases between. CDR3 length: 11 amino acids. The CDR3 region has the DNA TGTGCCAGCAAGAAAGGCGATACGCAGTATTTT. Amino acid sequence: CASKKGDTQYF.

This sequence joins TRBV6-5 and TRBJ2-2, with 10 nucleotides matching TRBD1. This CDR3 contains 15 residues. Germline lookup yields CDR1 MNHEY and CDR2 SVGAGI. Trimming removed 5 bases from V and 7 bases from J; junction bases left unmatched: 7. CDR3 region: CASSRQGATGGELFF. DNA for the CDR3: TGTGCCAGCAGTCGACAGGGGGCGACCGGCGGGGAGCTGTTTTTT.

The chain carries TRBV19 and TRBJ1-2; 7 bases are shared with TRBD1. The germline V gene has CDR1 LNHDA and CDR2 SQIVND (reference sequence). The V gene end was trimmed by 0 bases and the J gene end by 0 bases; junction bases not matched to a gene: 4. This CDR3 has 16 amino acids. The CDR3 loop reads CASSIDPGTANYGYTF. DNA for the CDR3: TGTGCCAGTAGTATAGATCCCGGGACAGCTAACTATGGCTACACCTTC.

This clone was counted a single time. The rearrangement joins TRBV9 to TRBJ1-6; no firm D call. The CDR3 is 14 amino acids. Trimming cost V 0 bases and J 5 bases, with 6 bases left between them. Germline assignment: CDR1 SGDLS and CDR2 YYNGEE. Written as DNA, the CDR3 is TGTGCCAGCAGCGTAGGGCAGAATAATTCACCCCTCCACTTT. It specifies CASSVGQNNSPLHF.

This sequence joins TRBV5-4 and TRBJ2-7, with 7 bases aligning to TRBD1. Unmatched junction bases numbered 9, after V lost 4 bases and J lost 5 bases. CDR3 length equals 14 residues. Germline CDR1 and CDR2: SGHNT and YYREEE (reference sequence). For the CDR3, the DNA is TGTGCCAGCAGCCGCCGGGACAGAGGCCACGAGCAGTACTTC. Amino acid sequence: CASSRRDRGHEQYF.

The genes are TRBV4-1 and TRBJ2-1; the D is unclear. V was clipped by 4 bases and J by 6 bases, with 22 bases between them. CDR1 MGHRA and CDR2 YSYEKL come from the germline V gene. CDR3 length equals 17 residues. CDR3 in DNA: TGCGCCAGCAGCCCCCCCGGTGCGGTCGCGGAGTTCAATGAGCAGTTCTTC. Amino acids: CASSPPGAVAEFNEQFF.

The chain combines TRBV6-6 with TRBJ1-5; D not certain. Germline V CDR1 and CDR2: MNHNY, SVGAGI (reference sequence). Trimming pared 2 bases from V and 0 bases from J, leaving 8 bases between. The CDR3 consists of 15 residues. The CDR3 sequence is CASSYRRYSNQPQHF. The CDR3 DNA reads as TGTGCCAGCAGTTACAGGCGCTATAGCAATCAGCCCCAGCATTTT.

The V and J genes are TRBV5-5 and TRBJ1-1; maybe TRBD1 (5 bases). V was clipped by 2 bases and J by 5 bases, with 16 bases between them. The V gene's germline CDR1 is SGHKS and CDR2 YYEKEE (reference sequence). The CDR3 is 15 amino acids. CDR3 nucleotide sequence: TGTGCCAGCAGCTTCTTCCGGACATCCCTAACTGAAGCTTTCTTT. Its translation: CASSFFRTSLTEAFF.

The V call is TRBV6-5, the J call TRBJ2-7, with D possibly matching TRBD2 (5 bases). CDR1 is MNHEY and CDR2 is SVGAGI in the germline V gene. This CDR3 spans 13 amino acids. Trimming pared 6 bases from V and 5 bases from J, leaving 14 bases between. The DNA of the CDR3 is TGTGCCAGCAGCGCCGGGATACTCAACGAGCAGTACTTC. Its translation: CASSAGILNEQYF.

The chain carries TRBV19 and TRBJ1-5; D is unresolved. Trimming took off 1 base at V and 5 bases at J, with 12 bases between the two ends. This CDR3 region has 15 residues. Germline V gene data show CDR1 as LNHDA and CDR2 as SQIVND (reference sequence). CDR3: CASSIGRTVDQPQHF. As DNA, the CDR3 is TGTGCCAGTAGTATAGGCAGGACTGTAGATCAGCCCCAGCATTTT.

There are a few counts of this clone. The chain uses TRBV9 and TRBJ2-2, with TRBD2 identical over 15 bases. The V gene's germline CDR1 is SGDLS and CDR2 YYNGEE. The CDR3 has 17 residues. The V gene end was trimmed by 4 bases and the J gene end by 5 bases; junction bases not matched to a gene: 6. CDR3 bases: TGTGCCAGCAGCCGGACTAGCGGGGGGGCCGTGACCGGGGAGCTGTTTTTT. It specifies CASSRTSGGAVTGELFF.

CDR3 in DNA: TGCGCCAGCAGCCAAGATCGCACAGGGAGCTATGGCTACACCTTC. Translation gives CASSQDRTGSYGYTF. The chain has TRBV4-3 and TRBJ1-2; maybe TRBD1 (6 bases). Germline V gene data show CDR1 as LGHNA and CDR2 as YSLEER. This CDR3 is built from 15 residues. V lost 0 bases and J lost 4, with 12 bases in between.

The CDR3 here is CATVVTGGNYGYTF. The DNA for the CDR3 is TGTGCCACCGTGGTGACAGGGGGCAACTATGGCTACACCTTC. This chain connects TRBV28 to TRBJ1-2; 10 bases agree with TRBD1. V shed 10 bases, J shed 2 bases, and the junction held 7 bases outside the gene matches. This CDR3 has 14 residues. CDR1 is MDHEN and CDR2 is SYDVKM in the germline V gene.

This clone was observed a single time. The V gene is TRBV6-1, the J gene TRBJ2-2, with D possibly being TRBD1 (5 bases). The V gene's germline CDR1 is MNHNS and CDR2 SASEGT. The CDR3 extends over 14 amino acids. The V end was cut by 7 bases, the J end by 7 bases, with 16 bases between. CDR3: CASIFFGHFGELFF. Here the CDR3 DNA reads TGTGCCAGCATTTTTTTTGGACACTTCGGGGAGCTGTTTTTT.

J is TRBJ2-3 and V is TRBV27; perhaps TRBD1 as D (6 bases). CDR1 is MNHEY, CDR2 SMNVEV, per germline (reference sequence). The CDR3 loop spans 17 amino acids. V shed 5 bases and J shed 1 base, with 19 bases lying between them. The CDR3 loop is CASSQTPGWGRTDTQYF. The DNA for the CDR3 is TGTGCCAGCAGTCAGACCCCGGGGTGGGGGCGCACAGATACGCAGTATTTT.

The chain recombines TRBV5-1 with TRBJ2-6, with D tentatively TRBD2 (6 bases). Germline CDR1 reads SGHRS; CDR2 reads YFSETQ. V lost 0 bases, J lost 1 base, and 8 bases lay in between. The CDR3 totals 16 residues. CDR3 region: CASSLGTMSGANVLTF. For the CDR3, the DNA is TGCGCCAGCAGCTTGGGGACTATGTCTGGGGCCAACGTCCTGACTTTC. Complete variable domain (other parts from reference TRBV5-1 and TRBJ2-6): KAGVTQTPRYLIKTRGQQVTLSCSPISGHRSVSWYQQTPGQGLQFLFEYFSETQRNKGNFPGRFSGRQFSNSRSEMNVSTLELGDSALYLCASSLGTMSGANVLTFGAGSRLTVL.

This clone was picked up one time. This chain uses TRBV5-4 with TRBJ1-2; 7 bases map to TRBD1. Germline V lookup: CDR1 SGHNT, CDR2 YYREEE (reference sequence). There are 15 residues in the CDR3. Trimming at V came to 4 bases and at J to 2 bases, leaving 8 bases not matched to a gene. CDR3 DNA sequence: TGTGCCAGCAGCCTACCGGGACAGATCAACTATGGCTACACCTTC. Its translation: CASSLPGQINYGYTF.

V is TRBV6-5 and J is TRBJ2-7; D call uncertain. The CDR3 is 16 residues long. Germline lookup yields CDR1 MNHEY and CDR2 SVGAGI. V lost 0 bases and J lost 6, with 18 bases in between. CDR3 region: CASSYSGRSSMVEQYF. Written as DNA, the CDR3 is TGTGCCAGCAGTTACTCCGGCCGTTCTTCGATGGTCGAGCAGTACTTC.

Points on this clone: The sample contains more than one DNA sequence encoding this CDR3. The chain's CDR3 is CASSLQTGRETQYF. In DNA, the CDR3 is TGTGCCAGCAGCTTGCAGACAGGGAGGGAGACCCAGTACTTC. The V call is TRBV7-6, the J call TRBJ2-5; possible D gene TRBD1, 7 bases. This CDR3 contains 14 residues. Germline assignment: CDR1 SGHVS and CDR2 FNYEAQ. V was cut by 3 bases and J by 5 bases, with 13 bases left in between.

The rearrangement joins TRBV18 to TRBJ2-5, with D perhaps being TRBD1 or TRBD2 (5 bases each). Germline V gene lookup returns CDR1 KGHSH and CDR2 LQKENI. V was trimmed by 1 base and J by 5 bases, leaving 11 bases between them. CDR3 length: 14 amino acids. This chain's CDR3 is CASSPQGAGETQYF. The CDR3, as DNA: TGTGCCAGCTCACCACAGGGAGCAGGGGAGACCCAGTACTTC.